Following are 13 T cell receptor beta chains from one sample sequenced in a study of CD8+ T cells in alopecia areata. Treatment of the sample: oral pan-JAK inhibitor, 5-10 mg twice daily. Extracted from the samples, RNA was reverse transcribed into cDNA to serve as the sequencing template. Clones were sequenced by immunoSEQ multiplex PCR, and TCRdb holds only the in-frame ones, with some missing. The repertoire has about 210,000 clones, under 70% of them found once; the top ten carry roughly 4.2%. The sample here was CD4+ T cells sorted from blood, taken at week 4, from a patient treated with tofacitinib. The receptor source for this set is a human donor with alopecia areata.

The rearrangement joins TRBV5-4 to TRBJ2-1; D gene ambiguous. Germline V gene data show CDR1 as SGHNT and CDR2 as YYREEE (reference sequence). The CDR3 length is 14 residues. Trimming removed 0 bases at V and 11 bases at J, with 15 bases between. The chain's CDR3 is CASSLGPPANQQFF. CDR3 DNA: TGTGCCAGCAGCTTGGGGCCACCTGCTAACCAGCAGTTCTTC.

The chain couples TRBV7-9 to TRBJ2-1; D gene unclear. Germline V gene lookup returns CDR1 SEHNR and CDR2 FQNEAQ (reference sequence). V shed 5 bases and J shed 4 bases, with 15 bases lying between them. The CDR3 spans 15 residues. The CDR3 protein is CASSLSRTLYNEQFF. CDR3 DNA: TGTGCCAGCAGCCTGTCCAGAACACTATACAATGAGCAGTTCTTC.

The chain recombines TRBV15 with TRBJ2-1; weak D call: TRBD1 (5 bases). Trimming removed 0 bases from V and 7 bases from J, with 7 bases in between. From germline, CDR1 is LNHNV and CDR2 YYDKDF (reference sequence). This CDR3 has 13 residues. CDR3 in DNA: TGTGCCACCAGCAGAGAAGGGGAAAATGAGCAGTTCTTC. Encoded protein: CATSREGENEQFF.

This rearrangement joins TRBV30 to TRBJ1-6, with D hard to call. This CDR3 contains 15 residues. CDR1 GTSNPN and CDR2 SVGIG come from the germline V gene (reference sequence). The V end lost 0 bases, the J end lost 2 bases, and 8 bases lay between the germline ends. Here the CDR3 reads CAWSVDGTYNSPLHF. In DNA, the CDR3 is TGTGCCTGGAGTGTCGACGGGACCTATAATTCACCCCTCCACTTT.

As regards this clone: The sample contains more than one DNA sequence encoding this CDR3. The V and J genes are TRBV29-1 and TRBJ1-2; no clear D. V was clipped by 4 bases and J by 2 bases, with 8 bases between them. The CDR3 runs to 12 residues. CDR1 and CDR2 (germline): SQVTM, ANQGSEA. CDR3 amino acids: CSVVQGNYGYTF. Written as DNA, the CDR3 is TGCAGCGTTGTCCAAGGAAACTATGGCTACACCTTC.

This clone was seen only once. The genes are TRBV6-5 and TRBJ2-7; 8 nucleotides agree with TRBD1. J was trimmed by 4 bases and V by 0 bases; bases with no gene match: 5. CDR1 is MNHEY and CDR2 is SVGAGI in the germline V gene. The CDR3 is 15 residues long. CDR3 in amino acids: CASSYSGTGFYEQYF. The CDR3 region has the DNA TGTGCCAGCAGTTACTCCGGGACAGGTTTTTACGAGCAGTACTTC.

A note on this clone: A read error may produce the germline difference seen at one junction end. The gene calls are TRBV4-3 and TRBJ2-5; TRBD1 might be the D (6 bases). CDR3 size: 17 residues. CDR1 and CDR2 (germline): LGHNA, YSLEER. The CDR3 DNA sequence: TGCGCCAGCAGCCAATCCGTACAGGGCGCCTCCCAAGAGGCCCAGTACTTC. It is translated as CASSQSVQGASQEAQYF.

This sequence joins TRBV5-1 and TRBJ2-7, with 7 bases matching TRBD2. Germline V lookup: CDR1 SGHRS, CDR2 YFSETQ. V shed 7 bases, J shed 1 base, and the junction held 23 bases outside the gene matches. The CDR3 runs 19 residues. This CDR3 reads CASSLGQRGSGHISYEQYF. In DNA form, the CDR3 reads TGCGCCAGCTCGCTCGGCCAGCGGGGCTCTGGCCACATATCCTACGAGCAGTACTTC.

This chain joins TRBV29-1 and TRBJ1-1, with D perhaps TRBD1 (5 bases). With 7 bases removed from V and 2 bases from J, the gap between germline ends came to 11 bases. The CDR3 is 12 amino acids. Germline assignment: CDR1 SQVTM and CDR2 ANQGSEA. The CDR3 loop is CSDLDSNTEAFF. The CDR3 bases are TGCAGCGACTTAGACAGTAACACTGAAGCTTTCTTT.

This clone was observed a single time. The V call is TRBV13, the J call TRBJ1-2; TRBD1 aligns across 7 bases. This CDR3 comprises 18 residues. Germline V gives CDR1 PRHDT, CDR2 FYEKMQ (reference sequence). V shed 3 bases, J shed 4 bases, and the junction held 17 bases outside the gene matches. The CDR3 loop reads CASSFGALVNRGSYGYTF. The CDR3 DNA reads TGTGCCAGCAGCTTTGGTGCTCTGGTAAACAGGGGATCCTATGGCTACACCTTC.

V gene TRBV29-1 combines with J gene TRBJ2-7; 9 bases line up with TRBD2. This CDR3 contains 16 residues. V lost 2 bases and J lost 6; bases outside the gene matches: 14. CDR1 and CDR2 (germline): SQVTM, ANQGSEA. This CDR3 reads CSVETSGFTLPSEQYF. Written as DNA, the CDR3 is TGCAGCGTTGAAACTAGCGGGTTTACTCTTCCTTCCGAGCAGTACTTC.

This clone was counted between two and nine times. J is TRBJ2-2 and V is TRBV10-3; no reliable D call. CDR1 is ENHRY, CDR2 SYGVKD, per germline. The CDR3 loop spans 14 amino acids. Between the trimmed V and J ends, which lost 7 bases and 6 bases, there was a span of 15 bases. The CDR3 coding sequence is TGTGCCATCACGGACGCCCCCGCGGCCGGGGAGCTGTTTTTT. It is translated as CAITDAPAAGELFF.

The V and J genes are TRBV7-8 and TRBJ2-7; no firm D call. Deletions cut 0 bases from V and 5 bases from J, with 5 bases between. The germline V gene encodes CDR1 SGHVS and CDR2 FQNEAQ. CDR3 size: 12 residues. The CDR3: CASSLAKDEQYF. In DNA, the CDR3 is TGTGCCAGCAGCTTAGCGAAAGACGAGCAGTACTTC.